The next 26 T cell receptor beta chains were all read from a single sample in a study of Graves' ophthalmopathy and Graves' hyperthyroidism. Beta-chain TCR CDR3 regions were amplified from RNA transcripts. HTBI primers were employed in first-round RT-PCR, then a second-round multiplex PCR followed. MiXCR, run by TCRdb on the multiplex PCR reads, gives a single entry per CDR3 protein. The data hold 650,000 to 900,000 distinct CDR3 sequences, with 40% observed a single time. The source material was peripheral blood. These receptors all come from an adult man with Graves' ophthalmopathy.

J is TRBJ2-7 and V is TRBV5-6, with D possibly being TRBD2 (5 bases). The CDR3 runs 12 residues. The germline V gene has CDR1 SGHDT and CDR2 YYEEEE. The V and J ends lost 2 bases and 3 bases respectively, with 6 bases between them. The CDR3 nucleotides are TGTGCCAGCAGCTTTACTAGCTACGAGCAGTACTTC. It codes for CASSFTSYEQYF.

Only a few counts were recorded for this clonotype. The CDR3 is CASSLGGEGELFF. The CDR3 DNA is TGTGCCAGCAGTTTAGGGGGCGAGGGGGAGCTGTTTTTT. The J gene is TRBJ2-2, the V gene TRBV12-3 or TRBV12-4; TRBD1 might be the D (5 bases). CDR3 length: 13 residues. V lost 1 base and J 8 bases, leaving 8 bases between the germline ends.

The chain links TRBV7-9 to TRBJ2-5; tentatively, D is TRBD2 (7 bases). The CDR3 loop spans 16 amino acids. Trimming took 6 bases from V and 5 from J, leaving 22 bases between them. Germline values: CDR1 SEHNR, CDR2 FQNEAQ (reference sequence). The CDR3 protein is CASSLIGGGARETQYF. Here the CDR3 DNA reads TGTGCCAGCAGTTTAATCGGCGGGGGCGCGAGGGAGACCCAGTACTTC.

The table lists this clonotype with a few counts. The genes are TRBV7-2 and TRBJ2-7, with TRBD1 identical over 9 bases. Losses at the gene ends were 5 bases for V and 2 bases for J; bases not matched to a gene: 7. The CDR3 spans 15 residues. CDR1 SGHTA and CDR2 FQGNSA come from the germline V gene. The CDR3 loop is CASSQRGTGTYEQYF. The DNA of the CDR3 is TGTGCCAGCAGCCAGAGGGGGACAGGGACCTACGAGCAGTACTTC. Drawing the rest from reference TRBV7-2 and TRBJ2-7, the complete variable domain is GAGVSQSPSNKVTEKGKDVELRCDPISGHTALYWYRQSLGQGLEFLIYFQGNSAPDKSGLPSDRFSAERTGGSVSTLTIQRTQQEDSAVYLCASSQRGTGTYEQYFGPGTRLTVT.

This clonotype occurred many times. The rearrangement links TRBV7-2 to TRBJ2-7; D remains ambiguous. V lost 2 bases to trimming and J lost 3 bases, with 8 bases between them. Germline V gene lookup returns CDR1 SGHTA and CDR2 FQGNSA. The CDR3 spans 13 residues. The CDR3, as DNA: TGTGCCAGCAGCTTACAGGTCGGCTACGAGCAGTACTTC. It encodes CASSLQVGYEQYF.

V is TRBV15 and J is TRBJ2-7, with D possibly being TRBD2 (5 bases). Trimming took 1 base from V and 6 from J, leaving 16 bases between them. Germline values: CDR1 LNHNV, CDR2 YYDKDF (reference sequence). The CDR3 is made up of 15 amino acids. The CDR3 loop is CATSRVRELAGEQYF. The CDR3 DNA is TGTGCCACCAGCAGAGTGAGGGAGTTGGCCGGCGAGCAGTACTTC.

This clonotype was detected a few times. The chain's CDR3 is CASSLSREATYEQYF. The CDR3 nucleotides read TGCGCCAGCAGCTTATCGCGGGAGGCAACCTACGAGCAGTACTTC. The chain links TRBV5-1 to TRBJ2-7; 8 bases fit TRBD2. The trim removed 2 bases at V and 2 bases at J, leaving 6 bases unmatched. CDR3 length equals 15 residues. Germline CDR1 is SGHRS and CDR2 is YFSETQ.

This chain connects TRBV29-1 to TRBJ1-1; no firm D call. This CDR3 spans 12 amino acids. V gave up 7 bases and J gave up 5 bases, with 14 bases separating them. Germline V lookup: CDR1 SQVTM, CDR2 ANQGSEA. The CDR3 coding sequence is TGCAGCGCTCGGACGCTTGGGACTGAAGCTTTCTTT. Translated, it gives CSARTLGTEAFF. Looking up the rest from reference TRBV29-1 and TRBJ1-1 gives the full variable domain: SAVISQKPSRDICQRGTSLTIQCQVDSQVTMMFWYRQQPGQSLTLIATANQGSEATYESGFVIDKFPISRPNLTFSTLTVSNMSPEDSSIYLCSARTLGTEAFFGQGTRLTVV.

This chain joins TRBV6-2 or TRBV6-3 and TRBJ1-1; D is unresolved. The germline gives CDR1 MNHEY, CDR2 SVGEGT. The CDR3 runs 13 residues. Between the trimmed V and J ends, which lost 6 bases and 3 bases, there was a span of 11 bases. This CDR3 is CASRAPADTEAFF. CDR3 nucleotides: TGTGCCAGCAGAGCCCCAGCGGACACTGAAGCTTTCTTT.

Remarks on this clonotype: Relative to the germline gene, one junction end is altered; a read error may explain this. The V call is TRBV10-3, the J call TRBJ1-5, with D hard to call. The CDR3 has 14 amino acids. Germline values: CDR1 ENHRY, CDR2 SYGVKD. CDR3 in amino acids: CASSYGRKNQPQHF. The CDR3 region has the DNA TGTGCCAGCAGTTACGGCCGGAAAAATCAGCCCCAGCATTTT.

J is TRBJ2-7 and V is TRBV6-4, with 8 bases identical to TRBD1. The germline CDR1 and CDR2 sequences are MRHNA and SNTAGT. V lost 5 bases to trimming and J lost 2 bases; unmatched junction nucleotides: 8. This CDR3 comprises 15 residues. CDR3 sequence reads: CASSYVGQGTYEQYF. In DNA, the CDR3 is TGTGCCAGCAGTTACGTAGGACAGGGCACCTACGAGCAGTACTTC.

V and J are TRBV15 and TRBJ1-1; 9 nucleotides align to TRBD1. This CDR3 contains 14 residues. Trimming at V came to 3 bases and at J to 8 bases, leaving 7 bases not matched to a gene. CDR1 and CDR2 (germline): LNHNV, YYDKDF (reference sequence). Here the CDR3 DNA reads TGTGCCACCAGCAGCCCGAAGGGACAGGGAGAAGCTTTCTTT. This codes for CATSSPKGQGEAFF.

This clonotype has just one count. The chain has TRBV2 and TRBJ2-7; the D call may be TRBD1 or TRBD2 (6 bases each). V shed 3 bases and J shed 6 bases, with 18 bases lying between them. The CDR3 loop spans 15 amino acids. Germline-derived CDR1 and CDR2 are SNHLY and FYNNEI. CDR3 amino acids: CASSERLQGRSEQYF. The DNA of the CDR3 is TGTGCCAGCAGTGAGAGGTTGCAGGGGAGGAGCGAGCAGTACTTC.

This clonotype appeared once. Since the CDR3 does not end with the conserved phenylalanine or tryptophan, this likely comes from a read error. J is TRBJ2-5 and V is TRBV9; no clear D. The CDR3 length is 17 residues. V lost 0 bases to trimming and J lost 2 bases, with 17 bases between them. The germline gives CDR1 SGDLS, CDR2 YYNGEE. The CDR3 reads CASSVGTTAAPQETQYL. The CDR3 DNA reads as TGTGCCAGCAGCGTAGGTACCACGGCAGCCCCACAAGAGACCCAGTACCTC.

This clonotype has only a few counts. The chain carries TRBV20-1 and TRBJ1-6; no firm D call. This CDR3 has 13 residues. The germline gives CDR1 DFQATT, CDR2 SNEGSKA (reference sequence). Trimming pared 2 bases from V and 6 bases from J, leaving 8 bases between. CDR3 DNA: TGCAGTGCTAGATTCGATATTAATTCACCCCTCCACTTT. This sequence encodes CSARFDINSPLHF.

The V gene is TRBV2, the J gene TRBJ2-5, with D possibly TRBD2 on 6 matching bases. V lost 5 bases, J lost 9 bases, and 19 bases lay in between. Germline V gene data show CDR1 as SNHLY and CDR2 as FYNNEI. The CDR3 has 14 amino acids. Written as DNA, the CDR3 is TGTGCCAGCAGTACACACCGGGGGAATCAGCCCCAGTACTTC. Residues: CASSTHRGNQPQYF.

The gene calls are TRBV10-3 and TRBJ1-2, with D hard to call. Deletions cut 2 bases from V and 3 bases from J, with 7 bases between. The germline V gene encodes CDR1 ENHRY and CDR2 SYGVKD. The length of the CDR3 is 13 residues. Written as DNA, the CDR3 is TGTGCCATCAGTGAGGGTGGAGACTATGGCTACACCTTC. This gives the protein CAISEGGDYGYTF.

This clonotype was seen repeatedly, ten times or more. The rearrangement joins TRBV29-1 to TRBJ2-7; TRBD1 is a possible D gene (5 bases). V dropped 2 bases and J dropped 6 bases, with 5 bases sitting between them. The CDR3 runs to 10 residues. Germline CDR1 and CDR2: SQVTM and ANQGSEA. This chain's CDR3 is CSVETGEQYF. CDR3 in DNA: TGCAGCGTTGAAACAGGCGAGCAGTACTTC.

This clonotype has just a few counts. V and J are TRBV10-3 and TRBJ2-5; 7 bases are shared with TRBD2. Germline-derived CDR1 and CDR2 are ENHRY and SYGVKD. V lost 4 bases and J lost 2; bases outside the gene matches: 1. The CDR3 has 13 amino acids. The CDR3 bases are TGTGCCATCAGTGGGGGAGGGCAAGAGACCCAGTACTTC. Protein: CAISGGGQETQYF.

V usage is TRBV7-8 and J usage is TRBJ1-1; 7 nucleotides line up with TRBD1. The germline CDR1 and CDR2 sequences are SGHVS and FQNEAQ. The CDR3 length is 13 residues. J lost 7 bases, V lost 5 bases, and 7 bases had no gene match. The CDR3 sequence: CASSIQGTIEAFF. CDR3 DNA: TGTGCCAGCAGCATACAGGGGACTATTGAAGCTTTCTTT. Supplemented by reference TRBV7-8 and TRBJ1-1, the full variable domain reads GAGVSQSPRYKVAKRGQDVALRCDPISGHVSLFWYQQALGQGPEFLTYFQNEAQLDKSGLPSDRFFAERPEGSVSTLKIQRTQQEDSAVYLCASSIQGTIEAFFGQGTRLTVV.

Comment on this clonotype: One end of the junction fails to match germline, which may point to a read error. The chain employs TRBV9 and TRBJ1-6, with D hard to call. The germline V gene has CDR1 SGDLS and CDR2 YYNGEE. The CDR3 is 15 residues long. Here the CDR3 DNA reads TGCGCCAGCAGCCAAGAACGGTCAAATAATTCACCCCTCCACTTT. This sequence encodes CASSQERSNNSPLHF.

This chain joins TRBV29-1 and TRBJ2-7; 8 nucleotides agree with TRBD1. Trimming took 8 bases from V and 4 from J; bases not matched to a gene: 10. This CDR3 comprises 13 residues. From germline, CDR1 is SQVTM and CDR2 ANQGSEA. The CDR3 DNA sequence: TGCAGCCATTGGACAGGGAGCGGTTACGAGCAGTACTTC. Its translation is CSHWTGSGYEQYF.

There are a few counts of this clonotype. The V gene is TRBV7-2, the J gene TRBJ1-1, with D perhaps matching TRBD1 (6 bases). Trimming left V 1 base short and J 8 bases short, with 11 bases between. The CDR3 spans 13 residues. Germline CDR1 reads SGHTA; CDR2 reads FQGNSA. The CDR3 DNA sequence: TGTGCCAGCAGCTTAGGAACAGGGAACGAAGCTTTCTTT. Encoded protein: CASSLGTGNEAFF.

This chain uses TRBV25-1 with TRBJ1-6; a weak D match, TRBD1 (5 bases). The CDR3 is 14 amino acids. Germline V lookup: CDR1 MGHDK, CDR2 SYGVNS. V lost 5 bases and J lost 6, with 11 bases in between. In DNA, the CDR3 is TGTGCCAGCAGTCCCTCAGGGAGTAATTCACCCCTCCACTTT. It is translated as CASSPSGSNSPLHF.

This clonotype was observed a single time. A clone one base away is much larger, so this may be a read error. The chain carries TRBV5-5 and TRBJ1-1; 9 bases map to TRBD1. This CDR3 region has 15 residues. The germline V gene has CDR1 SGHKS and CDR2 YYEKEE (reference sequence). In DNA form, the CDR3 reads TGTGCCAGTAGTCCCCTGACAGGGGGGAACACTGAAGTTTTCTTT. This sequence encodes CASSPLTGGNTEVFF.

The sample holds many counts of this clonotype. The V gene is TRBV2, the J gene TRBJ1-1, with 7 bases aligning to TRBD1. The CDR3 extends over 13 amino acids. V shed 8 bases, J shed 1 base, and the junction held 4 bases outside the gene matches. CDR1 SNHLY and CDR2 FYNNEI come from the germline V gene. The CDR3 nucleotides read TGTGCCAGCCTCGGACAGGAGAACACTGAAGCTTTCTTT. It is translated as CASLGQENTEAFF.